Below, 22 T cell receptor beta chains from the same sample are listed, as sequenced in a study of read filtering for tumor transcriptome and immune sequencing. This library used 300 to 500 ng RNA and molecular barcoded adaptors spanning alpha/delta and beta/gamma chains. TCRdb recomputed calls from the reads with MiXCR, one row per CDR3 protein. The sample yields roughly 93,000 distinct CDR3 sequences, 20% to 25% seen once. Sample: a population of CD138-negative cells sorted from bone marrow. The receptors were gathered from a donor aged 40 or older with multiple myeloma.

This rearrangement joins TRBV7-2 to TRBJ1-3; D remains ambiguous. The V gene's germline CDR1 is SGHTA and CDR2 FQGNSA. V dropped 5 bases and J dropped 7 bases, with 12 bases sitting between them. CDR3 length: 13 amino acids. The CDR3 DNA follows: TGTGCCAGCAGCCCCTATGGAAGGAACACCATATATTTT. As protein: CASSPYGRNTIYF. Full variable domain (outside the CDR3, taken from reference TRBV7-2 and TRBJ1-3): GAGVSQSPSNKVTEKGKDVELRCDPISGHTALYWYRQSLGQGLEFLIYFQGNSAPDKSGLPSDRFSAERTGGSVSTLTIQRTQQEDSAVYLCASSPYGRNTIYFGEGSWLTVV.

As to this clonotype: A junction end diverges from the germline sequence, so it may reflect a read error. The chain recombines TRBV19 with TRBJ1-5; D not certain. This CDR3 region has 13 residues. Germline values: CDR1 LNHDA, CDR2 SQIVND (reference sequence). DNA for the CDR3: TGTGCCAGTAGTATCTTTAGCGATCAGCCCCAGCATTTT. Translation gives CASSIFSDQPQHF.

This clonotype was observed a handful of times. The chain is built from TRBV4-1 and TRBJ1-3; D is unresolved. Germline CDR1 and CDR2: MGHRA and YSYEKL. The CDR3 extends over 14 amino acids. The V gene lost 4 bases and the J gene lost 2 bases, with 9 bases spanning the gap. CDR3 in amino acids: CASSPPLPGNTIYF. CDR3 in DNA: TGCGCCAGCAGCCCGCCCCTCCCTGGAAACACCATATATTTT.

By proportion, this clonotype is medium-sized (0.01 to 0.1%). J is TRBJ2-1 and V is TRBV4-1; TRBD2 matches 9 bases. The germline gives CDR1 MGHRA, CDR2 YSYEKL. The CDR3 is 16 amino acids. V gave up 4 bases and J gave up 8 bases; unmatched junction bases: 12. The CDR3 sequence: CASSPGGSGGYDEQFF. CDR3 coding DNA: TGCGCCAGCAGCCCTGGCGGTAGCGGGGGCTATGATGAGCAGTTCTTC.

This clonotype was detected many times. The chain recombines TRBV19 with TRBJ2-2; possibly TRBD2 for D (6 bases). The CDR3 contains 15 residues. Per the germline V gene, CDR1 is LNHDA and CDR2 is SQIVND (reference sequence). The V gene lost 6 bases and the J gene lost 7 bases, with 18 bases spanning the gap. The CDR3, as DNA: TGTGCCAGTAGCCCGACTAGTTCGATTGGCGGGGAGCTGTTTTTT. As protein: CASSPTSSIGGELFF.

This clonotype was seen a few times. The chain joins TRBV7-9 to TRBJ1-1; no clear D. There are 14 residues in the CDR3. Germline V gene data show CDR1 as SEHNR and CDR2 as FQNEAQ (reference sequence). V was trimmed by 4 bases and J by 1 base, leaving 10 bases between them. The CDR3 region is CASSSLDRNTEAFF. CDR3 coding DNA: TGTGCCAGCAGCTCCCTTGACCGGAACACTGAAGCTTTCTTT.

About this clonotype itself: At one of its ends the junction is not consistent with the germline gene, which may arise from a read error. The rearrangement joins TRBV6-6 to TRBJ1-1, with D tentatively TRBD1 (6 bases). The CDR3 is made up of 14 amino acids. The V gene's germline CDR1 is MNHNY and CDR2 SVGAGI (reference sequence). The CDR3 DNA sequence: TGTGCCAGCGGGCTGGGGGGCCCGGACACTGAGGCTTTCTTT. Protein: CASGLGGPDTEAFF.

The CDR3 reads CASSQGVSNQPQHF. For the CDR3, the DNA is TGTGCCAGCAGCCAGGGAGTTAGCAATCAGCCCCAGCATTTT. The rearrangement joins TRBV3-1 to TRBJ1-5; D remains unclear. The CDR3 length is 14 residues. V was shortened by 3 bases and J by 0 bases, with 6 bases between the two germline ends. Germline CDR1 is LGHDT and CDR2 is YNNKEL (reference sequence).

This rearrangement joins TRBV19 to TRBJ2-7; weak D call: TRBD2 (6 bases). Germline loops: CDR1 LNHDA, CDR2 SQIVND (reference sequence). The V gene lost 5 bases and the J gene lost 2 bases, with 16 bases spanning the gap. The CDR3 sequence is 15 residues long. Here the CDR3 DNA reads TGTGCCAGTAGTCATACCGGGACTGAACCCTACGAGCAGTACTTC. Its protein is CASSHTGTEPYEQYF.

This clonotype has only a few counts. The V call is TRBV9, the J call TRBJ2-3; possible D gene TRBD2, 6 bases. There are 15 residues in the CDR3. V lost 4 bases and J lost 1, with 13 bases in between. Germline assignment: CDR1 SGDLS and CDR2 YYNGEE. The CDR3 bases are TGTGCCAGCAGCAGAAGATGGGGGGGCACAGATACGCAGTATTTT. This encodes CASSRRWGGTDTQYF. Full variable domain (outside the CDR3, taken from reference TRBV9 and TRBJ2-3): DSGVTQTPKHLITATGQRVTLRCSPRSGDLSVYWYQQSLDQGLQFLIQYYNGEERAKGNILERFSAQQFPDLHSELNLSSLELGDSALYFCASSRRWGGTDTQYFGPGTRLTVL.

The sample holds a few counts of this clonotype. The rearrangement joins TRBV6-2 or TRBV6-3 to TRBJ1-5; a possible D gene is TRBD1 (5 bases). This CDR3 contains 14 residues. Trimming removed 2 bases from V and 6 bases from J, with 11 bases in between. The V gene's germline CDR1 is MNHEY and CDR2 SVGEGT. The CDR3, as DNA: TGTGCCAGCAGTTACGCAGGGTTGCGTCAGCCCCAGCATTTT. This gives the protein CASSYAGLRQPQHF.

Only a few counts were recorded for this clonotype. The chain uses TRBV29-1 and TRBJ1-2; unclear D gene. Between the trimmed V and J ends, which lost 0 bases and 2 bases, there was a span of 13 bases. The germline V gene encodes CDR1 SQVTM and CDR2 ANQGSEA. The length of the CDR3 is 15 residues. CDR3: CSVEEMAEFNYGYTF. DNA for the CDR3: TGCAGCGTTGAAGAAATGGCCGAATTCAACTATGGCTACACCTTC.

This chain connects TRBV28 to TRBJ1-1; D is unresolved. The V end was cut by 9 bases, the J end by 6 bases, with 23 bases between. Germline V gene data show CDR1 as MDHEN and CDR2 as SYDVKM. The CDR3 loop spans 15 amino acids. The CDR3 reads CARDKDPLEHSEAFF. In nucleotides, the CDR3 is TGTGCCAGAGACAAGGACCCTCTTGAACACTCTGAAGCTTTCTTT.

This clonotype was recorded many times. The chain uses TRBV5-1 and TRBJ1-5; D ambiguous. V shed 1 base and J shed 0 bases, with 8 bases lying between them. The CDR3 sequence is 15 residues long. Per the germline V gene, CDR1 is SGHRS and CDR2 is YFSETQ. CDR3 region: CASSLSGNSNQPQHF. The CDR3 DNA sequence: TGCGCCAGCAGCTTGAGTGGGAATAGCAATCAGCCCCAGCATTTT. Variable domain in full (rest from reference TRBV5-1 and TRBJ1-5): KAGVTQTPRYLIKTRGQQVTLSCSPISGHRSVSWYQQTPGQGLQFLFEYFSETQRNKGNFPGRFSGRQFSNSRSEMNVSTLELGDSALYLCASSLSGNSNQPQHFGDGTRLSIL.

This clonotype was counted many times. At one end, the junction sequence differs from germline, possibly due to a read error. J is TRBJ2-5 and V is TRBV7-8; 8 bases line up with TRBD2. CDR3 length: 13 amino acids. Germline V CDR1 and CDR2: SGHVS, FQNEAQ. The CDR3 DNA reads TGTGCCAGCAGCATAGCGGGGCAAGAGACCCAGTACTTC. It specifies CASSIAGQETQYF.

In this sample, this clonotype turned up many times. This rearrangement joins TRBV7-3 to TRBJ2-2; D ambiguous. The CDR3 covers 15 residues. Germline V lookup: CDR1 SGHTA, CDR2 FQGTGA. V was clipped by 1 base and J by 0 bases, with 6 bases between them. The CDR3 nucleotides read TGTGCCAGCAGCTTAATGGCAGCGAACACCGGGGAGCTGTTTTTT. This translates into CASSLMAANTGELFF.

Only a few counts were recorded for this clonotype. The chain is built from TRBV5-1 and TRBJ1-5; D gene uncertain. Germline CDR1 reads SGHRS; CDR2 reads YFSETQ. With 4 bases removed from V and 7 bases from J, the gap between germline ends came to 18 bases. The CDR3 spans 15 residues. In DNA form, the CDR3 reads TGCGCCAGCAGCGGAACGAATGGGGTAGGACAGCCCCAGCATTTT. As protein: CASSGTNGVGQPQHF.

The chain carries TRBV7-2 and TRBJ1-2, with D unresolved. There are 14 residues in the CDR3. The V end was cut by 5 bases, the J end by 3 bases, with 13 bases between. The germline CDR1 and CDR2 sequences are SGHTA and FQGNSA. Here the CDR3 reads CASSPRRAYYGYTF. CDR3 bases: TGTGCCAGCAGCCCCCGACGGGCGTACTATGGCTACACCTTC.

This clonotype was recorded a few times. The rearrangement uses TRBV25-1 and TRBJ2-5, with D tentatively TRBD1 or TRBD2 (5 bases each). With 3 bases removed from V and 2 bases from J, the gap between germline ends came to 16 bases. The CDR3 loop spans 16 amino acids. The germline CDR1 and CDR2 sequences are MGHDK and SYGVNS. CDR3 loop: CASSDPTGTSQETQYF. CDR3 nucleotides: TGTGCCAGCAGTGACCCTACCGGGACGTCACAAGAGACCCAGTACTTC.

This clonotype was seen repeatedly, ten times or more. The CDR3 DNA is TGCGCCAGCAGCCTTAGACAGGGCGACTACGAGCAGTACTTC. Protein sequence: CASSLRQGDYEQYF. The rearrangement joins TRBV4-1 to TRBJ2-7; TRBD1 matches 7 bases. This CDR3 is 14 amino acids long. Germline loops: CDR1 MGHRA, CDR2 YSYEKL. The V segment lost 4 bases and the J segment 3 bases; nucleotides outside the gene matches: 6.

This clonotype has only a few counts. This rearrangement joins TRBV5-1 to TRBJ2-5, with 8 bases fitting TRBD2. This CDR3 is 15 amino acids long. V shed 0 bases, J shed 1 base, and the junction held 2 bases outside the gene matches. Germline-derived CDR1 and CDR2 are SGHRS and YFSETQ. The CDR3 is CASSLGRGGQETQYF. The CDR3 DNA reads as TGCGCCAGCAGCTTGGGCCGGGGGGGCCAAGAGACCCAGTACTTC.

This clonotype was seen many times. This chain joins TRBV7-2 and TRBJ2-1; 9 positions agree with TRBD1. CDR1 SGHTA and CDR2 FQGNSA come from the germline V gene. This CDR3 comprises 15 residues. After removal of 1 base from V and 10 bases from J, the junction contained 8 bases not matched to a gene. CDR3 in amino acids: CASSLVLDRGPEQFF. CDR3 nucleotides: TGTGCCAGCAGCTTAGTCCTGGACAGGGGTCCGGAGCAGTTCTTC.